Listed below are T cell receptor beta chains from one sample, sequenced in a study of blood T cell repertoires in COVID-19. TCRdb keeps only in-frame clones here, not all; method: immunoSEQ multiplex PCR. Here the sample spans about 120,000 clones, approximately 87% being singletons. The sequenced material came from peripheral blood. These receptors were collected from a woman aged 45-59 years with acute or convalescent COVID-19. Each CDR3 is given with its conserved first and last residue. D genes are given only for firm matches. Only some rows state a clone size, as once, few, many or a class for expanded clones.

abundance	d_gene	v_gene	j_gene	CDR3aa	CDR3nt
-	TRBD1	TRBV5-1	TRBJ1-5	CASSAGTGANQPQHF	TGCGCCAGCAGCGCCGGGACAGGGGCCAATCAGCCCCAGCATTTT
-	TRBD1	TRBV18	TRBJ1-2	CASSPKDRGIRGYGYTF	TGTGCCAGCTCACCGAAGGACAGGGGGATTAGAGGCTATGGCTACACCTTC
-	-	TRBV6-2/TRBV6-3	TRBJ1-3	CASSLMSSGNTIYF	TGTGCCAGCAGTCTCATGAGCTCTGGAAACACCATATATTTT
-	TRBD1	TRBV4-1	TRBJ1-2	CASSRKRQGKGYGYTF	TGCGCCAGCAGCCGAAAGAGACAGGGAAAAGGGTATGGCTACACCTTC
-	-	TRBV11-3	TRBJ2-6	CASSLDGSGANVLTF	TGTGCCAGCAGCTTAGACGGCTCTGGGGCCAACGTCCTGACTTTC
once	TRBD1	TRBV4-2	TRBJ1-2	CASSQEITGVYGYTF	TGTGCCAGCAGCCAGGAAATAACAGGGGTGTATGGCTACACCTTC
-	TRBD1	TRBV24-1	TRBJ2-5	CATSEGTGRETQYF	TGTGCCACCAGTGAGGGGACAGGGAGGGAGACCCAGTACTTC
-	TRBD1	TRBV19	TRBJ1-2	CASTGAGGQGDYGYTF	TGTGCCAGTACCGGCGCCGGGGGACAGGGCGACTATGGCTACACCTTC
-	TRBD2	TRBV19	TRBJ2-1	CASRPAGVPNEQFF	TGTGCCAGTAGACCAGCGGGGGTTCCCAATGAGCAGTTCTTC
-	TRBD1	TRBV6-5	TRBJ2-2	CASTDRVAGELFF	TGTGCCAGCACAGACAGGGTCGCCGGGGAGCTGTTTTTT
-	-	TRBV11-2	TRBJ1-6	CASSLDFPISPLHF	TGTGCCAGCAGCTTAGATTTTCCTATTTCACCCCTCCACTTT
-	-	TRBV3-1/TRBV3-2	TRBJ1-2	CASSPSPVTGGYTF	TGTGCCAGCAGCCCGTCACCGGTGACAGGTGGCTACACCTTC
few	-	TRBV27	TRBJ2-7	CASSFYASYEQYF	TGTGCCAGCAGTTTCTACGCCTCCTACGAGCAGTACTTC
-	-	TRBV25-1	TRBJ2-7	CASTSSGPSSYEQYF	TGTGCCAGCACCAGTAGCGGCCCCAGCTCCTACGAGCAGTACTTC